The 4 T cell receptor beta chains given below trace back to one sample, sequenced in a study of T cells in Graves' hyperthyroidism and ophthalmopathy. Researchers amplified the TCR beta CDR3 regions from RNA transcripts. TCR CDR3 regions were first amplified by RT-PCR with HTBI primers. From the multiplex PCR reads, TCRdb called clonotypes with MiXCR, one entry per CDR3 protein. This table has 730,000 or so distinct CDR3 sequences, 15% to 20% appearing once. The sequenced sample consisted of blood. The receptors shown here come from a woman in her 50s with Graves' hyperthyroidism that later progressed to Graves' ophthalmopathy.

This sequence joins TRBV27 and TRBJ2-2; 11 nucleotides agree with TRBD2. Germline V lookup: CDR1 MNHEY, CDR2 SMNVEV (reference sequence). The CDR3 extends over 20 amino acids. Germline trimming cut 4 bases from V and 0 bases from J; bases unmatched to any gene: 13. The CDR3, as DNA: TGTGCCAGCAGTTATGTTCCGGGACTAGCGGCCAGAGCGAACACCGGGGAGCTGTTTTTT. This translates into CASSYVPGLAARANTGELFF.

The rearrangement uses TRBV7-2 and TRBJ1-5; D not resolved. Trimming shortened V by 7 bases and J by 2 bases, and 12 bases separated the two germline ends. The CDR3 runs to 14 residues. CDR1 is SGHTA and CDR2 is FQGNSA in the germline V gene. The CDR3 DNA sequence: TGTGCCAGCACCCTAGGAGTTGGCAATCAGCCCCAGCATTTT. Translating gives CASTLGVGNQPQHF.

This clonotype came up a few times. It is unclear where the CDR3 begins or ends on the DNA, so no DNA is shown, and the CDR3 is as TCRdb lists it. The V and J genes are TRBV5-4 and TRBJ2-4; the table's D gene call, TRBD1, was not cross checked with the DNA. 17 amino acids form the CDR3, both terminal residues included. Germline V gene data show CDR1 as SGHNT and CDR2 as YYREEE (reference sequence). CDR3 protein: CASSPLHDLVGPGIQYF.

In its sample, this clonotype was seen a few times. The chain couples TRBV12-3 or TRBV12-4 to TRBJ1-3; 7 bases fit TRBD1. CDR3 length equals 15 residues. The ends lost 6 bases at V and 0 bases at J; junction bases unmatched: 5. The CDR3 reads CASSQGGISGNTIYF. The CDR3 nucleotides are TGTGCCAGCAGCCAAGGGGGCATCTCTGGAAACACCATATATTTT.